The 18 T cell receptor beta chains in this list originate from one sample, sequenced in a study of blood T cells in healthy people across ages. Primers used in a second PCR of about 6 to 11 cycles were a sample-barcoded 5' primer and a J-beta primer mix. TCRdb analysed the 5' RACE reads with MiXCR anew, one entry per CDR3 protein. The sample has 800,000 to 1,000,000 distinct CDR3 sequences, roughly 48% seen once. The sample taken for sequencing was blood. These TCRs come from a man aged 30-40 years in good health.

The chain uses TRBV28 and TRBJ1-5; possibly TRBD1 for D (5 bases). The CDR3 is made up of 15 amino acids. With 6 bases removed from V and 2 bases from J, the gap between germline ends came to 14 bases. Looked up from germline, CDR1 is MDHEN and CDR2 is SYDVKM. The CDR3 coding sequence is TGTGCCAGCAGGGCAAACCTGGGGGGCAATCAGCCCCAGCATTTT. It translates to CASRANLGGNQPQHF.

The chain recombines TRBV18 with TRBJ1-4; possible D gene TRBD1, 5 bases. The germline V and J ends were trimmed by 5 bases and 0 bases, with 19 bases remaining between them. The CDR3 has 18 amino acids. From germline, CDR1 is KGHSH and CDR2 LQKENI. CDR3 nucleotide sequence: TGTGCCAGCTCAGCACGAAGGTCAGGGCTTTCAACTAATGAAAAACTGTTTTTT. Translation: CASSARRSGLSTNEKLFF. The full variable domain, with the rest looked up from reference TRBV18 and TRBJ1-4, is NAGVMQNPRHLVRRRGQEARLRCSPMKGHSHVYWYRQLPEEGLKFMVYLQKENIIDESGMPKERFSAEFPKEGPSILRIQQVVRGDSAAYFCASSARRSGLSTNEKLFFGSGTQLSVL.

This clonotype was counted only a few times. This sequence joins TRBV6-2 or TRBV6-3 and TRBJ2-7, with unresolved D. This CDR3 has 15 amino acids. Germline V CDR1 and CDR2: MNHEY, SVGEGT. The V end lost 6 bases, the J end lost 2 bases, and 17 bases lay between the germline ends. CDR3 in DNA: TGTGCCAGCAGGAAACGGCTCTCATCAACCTACGAGCAGTACTTC. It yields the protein CASRKRLSSTYEQYF.

CDR3 sequence reads: CSARGVGLATDTQYF. CDR3 DNA sequence: TGCAGTGCTAGAGGGGTCGGCCTCGCCACGGATACGCAGTATTTT. This sequence joins TRBV20-1 and TRBJ2-3; D gene uncertain. The CDR3 spans 15 residues. Germline values: CDR1 DFQATT, CDR2 SNEGSKA (reference sequence). V was cut by 1 base and J by 6 bases, with 17 bases left in between.

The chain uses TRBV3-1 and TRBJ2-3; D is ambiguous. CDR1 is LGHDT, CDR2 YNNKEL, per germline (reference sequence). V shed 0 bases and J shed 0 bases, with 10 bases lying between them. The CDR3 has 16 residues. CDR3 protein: CASSQERSGSTDTQYF. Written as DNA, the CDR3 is TGTGCCAGCAGCCAAGAACGATCAGGCAGCACAGATACGCAGTATTTT.

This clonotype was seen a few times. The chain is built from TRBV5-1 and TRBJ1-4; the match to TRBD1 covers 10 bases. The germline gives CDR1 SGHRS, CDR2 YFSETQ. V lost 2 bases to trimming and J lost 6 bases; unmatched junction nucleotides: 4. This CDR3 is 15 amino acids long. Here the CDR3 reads CASSFLDRGDEKLFF. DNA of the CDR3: TGCGCCAGCAGCTTTTTGGACAGGGGGGATGAAAAACTGTTTTTT.

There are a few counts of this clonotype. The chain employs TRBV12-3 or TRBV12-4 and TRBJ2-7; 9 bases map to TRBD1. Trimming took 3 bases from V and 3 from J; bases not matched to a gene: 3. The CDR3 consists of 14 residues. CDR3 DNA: TGTGCCAGCAGTTTCACAGGGGGCCACTACGAGCAGTACTTC. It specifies CASSFTGGHYEQYF.

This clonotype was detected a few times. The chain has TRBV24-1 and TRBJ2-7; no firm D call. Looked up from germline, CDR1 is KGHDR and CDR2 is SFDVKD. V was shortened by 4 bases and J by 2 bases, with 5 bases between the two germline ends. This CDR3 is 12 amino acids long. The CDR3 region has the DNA TGTGCCACCAGTGACCACACCTACGAGCAGTACTTC. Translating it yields CATSDHTYEQYF.

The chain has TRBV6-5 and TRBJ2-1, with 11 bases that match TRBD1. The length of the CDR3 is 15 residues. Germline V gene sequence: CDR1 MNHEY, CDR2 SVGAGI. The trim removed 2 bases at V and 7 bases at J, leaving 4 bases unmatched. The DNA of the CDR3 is TGTGCCAGCAGTTACACGGACAGGGGGCATAATGAGCAGTTCTTC. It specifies CASSYTDRGHNEQFF.

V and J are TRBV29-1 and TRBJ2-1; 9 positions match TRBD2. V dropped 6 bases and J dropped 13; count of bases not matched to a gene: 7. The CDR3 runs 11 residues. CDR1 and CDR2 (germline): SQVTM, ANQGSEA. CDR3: CSVRGGQLQFF. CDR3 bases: TGCAGCGTGCGGGGGGGACAGCTACAGTTCTTC.

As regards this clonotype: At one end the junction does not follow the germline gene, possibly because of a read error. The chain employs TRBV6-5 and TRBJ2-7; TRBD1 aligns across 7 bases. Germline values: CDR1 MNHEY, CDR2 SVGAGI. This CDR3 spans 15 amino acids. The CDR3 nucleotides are TGTGCCAGCACCAGAGGACAGGCTTCTAACTCGGAGCGGTACTTC. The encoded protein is CASTRGQASNSERYF.

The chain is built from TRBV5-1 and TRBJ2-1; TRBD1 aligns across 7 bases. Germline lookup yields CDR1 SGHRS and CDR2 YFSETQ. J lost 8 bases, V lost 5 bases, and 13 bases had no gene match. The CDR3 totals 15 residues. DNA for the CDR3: TGCGCCAGCAGTTCTCGGACAGGCCCTGGAGATGAGCAGTTCTTC. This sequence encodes CASSSRTGPGDEQFF.

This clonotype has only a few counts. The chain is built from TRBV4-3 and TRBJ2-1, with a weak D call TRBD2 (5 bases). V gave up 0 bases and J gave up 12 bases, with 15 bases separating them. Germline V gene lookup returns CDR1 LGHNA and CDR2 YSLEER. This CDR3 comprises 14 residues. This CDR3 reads CASSQDRGSLGQFF. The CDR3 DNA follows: TGCGCCAGCAGCCAAGACCGGGGATCATTGGGGCAGTTCTTC.

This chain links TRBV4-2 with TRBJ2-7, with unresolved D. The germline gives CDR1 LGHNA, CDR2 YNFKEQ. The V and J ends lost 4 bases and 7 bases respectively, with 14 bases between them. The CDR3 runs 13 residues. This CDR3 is CASSRIRDLEQYF. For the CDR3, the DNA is TGTGCCAGCAGCCGAATAAGGGATTTGGAGCAGTACTTC.

DNA of the CDR3: TGTGCCAGCAGTAAGAGTCAATATGGGAGGTTTTTT. Amino acids: CASSKSQYGRFF. The chain carries TRBV28 and TRBJ1-4; D unresolved. This CDR3 comprises 12 residues. Germline lookup yields CDR1 MDHEN and CDR2 SYDVKM. Trimming left V 5 bases short and J 16 bases short, with 17 bases between.

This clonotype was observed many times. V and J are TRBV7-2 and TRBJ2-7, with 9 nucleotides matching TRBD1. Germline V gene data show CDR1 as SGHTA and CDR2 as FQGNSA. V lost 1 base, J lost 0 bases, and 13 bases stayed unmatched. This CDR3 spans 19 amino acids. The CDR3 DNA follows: TGTGCCAGCAGCTTAGGGTGGACAGGGGCCTACGCCAGCTCCTACGAGCAGTACTTC. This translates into CASSLGWTGAYASSYEQYF.

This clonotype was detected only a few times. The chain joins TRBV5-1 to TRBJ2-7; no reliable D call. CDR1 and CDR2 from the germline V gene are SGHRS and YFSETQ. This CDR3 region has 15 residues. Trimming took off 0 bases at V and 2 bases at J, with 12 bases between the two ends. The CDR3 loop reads CASSLAADPPYEQYF. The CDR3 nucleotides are TGCGCCAGCAGCTTGGCGGCCGATCCACCCTACGAGCAGTACTTC. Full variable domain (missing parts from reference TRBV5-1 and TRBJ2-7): KAGVTQTPRYLIKTRGQQVTLSCSPISGHRSVSWYQQTPGQGLQFLFEYFSETQRNKGNFPGRFSGRQFSNSRSEMNVSTLELGDSALYLCASSLAADPPYEQYFGPGTRLTVT.

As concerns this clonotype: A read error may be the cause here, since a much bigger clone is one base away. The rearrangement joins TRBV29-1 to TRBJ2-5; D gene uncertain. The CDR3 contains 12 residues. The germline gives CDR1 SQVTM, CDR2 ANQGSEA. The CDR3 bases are TGCAGCGCCGCGAGAGGTCGAGAGACCCGGTACTTC. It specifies CSAARGRETRYF.